These 14 T cell receptor beta chains were sequenced from one sample in a study of somatic mutations in cytotoxic T cells in rheumatoid arthritis (dated by TCRdb to about 2017). Library preparation employed the immunoSEQ multiplex PCR assay. The table comes from immuneACCESS by way of TCRdb, which keeps in-frame sequences with V and J called. Part of the clones is missing from these tables; in studies checked, under half for an unresolved V gene and the rest for unknown reasons. In all, the sample holds tens of thousands of clones, and about 86% of those were seen once. Of the sample, under 20% falls within the top ten clones. Sequencing used CD8+ T cells sorted from blood. These TCRs come from a woman in her fifties or sixties in good health.

The chain joins TRBV6-6 to TRBJ2-5; 11 bases fit TRBD2. The CDR3 length is 15 residues. V trimming: 2 bases; J trimming: 2 bases; junction bases outside the gene matches: 1. CDR1 is MNHNY and CDR2 is SVGAGI in the germline V gene (reference sequence). The DNA of the CDR3 is TGTGCCAGCAGTTACGTAGCGGGGGGGCAAGAGACCCAGTACTTC. This sequence encodes CASSYVAGGQETQYF.

This clone is termed medium-sized. The J gene is TRBJ2-3, the V gene TRBV5-4; no clear D. CDR3 length: 16 amino acids. The V end lost 4 bases, the J end lost 3 bases, and 18 bases lay between the germline ends. From germline, CDR1 is SGHNT and CDR2 YYREEE (reference sequence). The CDR3: CASSALINLKTDTQYF. DNA of the CDR3: TGTGCCAGCAGCGCCCTAATAAATCTAAAAACAGATACGCAGTATTTT.

This clone was seen only once. The CDR3 reads CASSLVRPGAYFNTQYF. CDR3 nucleotide sequence: TGTGCCAGCAGCCTCGTTCGGCCGGGGGCCTATTTTAATACGCAGTATTTT. This chain joins TRBV11-2 and TRBJ2-3; either TRBD1 or TRBD2 may supply D (6 bases each). The CDR3 has 17 amino acids. CDR1 is SGHAT and CDR2 is FQNNGV in the germline V gene. Trimming left V 5 bases short and J 7 bases short, with 25 bases between. Supplemented by reference TRBV11-2 and TRBJ2-3, the full variable domain reads EAGVAQSPRYKIIEKRQSVAFWCNPISGHATLYWYQQILGQGPKLLIQFQNNGVVDDSQLPKDRFSAERLKGVDSTLKIQPAKLEDSAVYLCASSLVRPGAYFNTQYFGPGTRLTVL.

The CDR3 region is CASSLPGVPLLTEAFF. The CDR3 bases are TGTGCCAGCAGTTTACCAGGGGTCCCACTTTTAACTGAAGCTTTCTTT. The chain joins TRBV28 to TRBJ1-1, with D possibly being TRBD1 (6 bases). In germline, CDR1 is MDHEN, CDR2 SYDVKM. There are 16 residues in the CDR3. Trimming took 2 bases from V and 5 from J, leaving 18 bases between them.

The gene calls are TRBV12-5 and TRBJ1-1, with no clear D. The length of the CDR3 is 12 residues. V gave up 7 bases and J gave up 0 bases, with 6 bases separating them. Per the germline V gene, CDR1 is LGHNT and CDR2 is FRNRAP. The CDR3 bases are TGTGCTAGTGCGGTCATGAACACTGAAGCTTTCTTT. This translates into CASAVMNTEAFF.

This clone appeared a single time. The CDR3 spells CASSEWDSTEAFF. The CDR3 coding sequence is TGTGCCAGCAGTGAATGGGACAGCACTGAAGCTTTCTTT. The chain carries TRBV6-1 and TRBJ1-1, with 7 bases that match TRBD1. Germline values: CDR1 MNHNS, CDR2 SASEGT. The CDR3 has 13 amino acids. Losses at the gene ends were 2 bases for V and 4 bases for J; bases not matched to a gene: 1.

This clone turned up a few times. The rearrangement joins TRBV7-2 to TRBJ1-6; D call uncertain. Trimming stripped 5 bases from V and 1 base from J, with 12 bases between. The CDR3 covers 16 residues. The germline V gene encodes CDR1 SGHTA and CDR2 FQGNSA. CDR3 DNA sequence: TGTGCCAGCAGCGGCACGAGACCGTCCTATAATTCACCCCTCCACTTT. It encodes CASSGTRPSYNSPLHF.

The chain uses TRBV5-4 and TRBJ2-3, with no clear D. The CDR3 covers 15 residues. From germline, CDR1 is SGHNT and CDR2 YYREEE (reference sequence). The V end was cut by 0 bases, the J end by 2 bases, with 10 bases between. The CDR3 DNA reads TGTGCCAGCAGCTTGGCGCCAGTAGACACAGATACGCAGTATTTT. It codes for CASSLAPVDTDTQYF. Filled out from reference TRBV5-4 and TRBJ2-3, the complete variable domain reads ETGVTQSPTHLIKTRGQQVTLRCSSQSGHNTVSWYQQALGQGPQFIFQYYREEENGRGNFPPRFSGLQFPNYSSELNVNALELDDSALYLCASSLAPVDTDTQYFGPGTRLTVL.

This clone was picked up one time. The gene calls are TRBV5-1 and TRBJ2-1, with D possibly TRBD2 on 6 matching bases. The CDR3 totals 19 residues. V lost 4 bases, J lost 0 bases, and 23 bases lay in between. CDR1 SGHRS and CDR2 YFSETQ come from the germline V gene. CDR3 protein: CASSAEEGLSVSSYNEQFF. As DNA, the CDR3 is TGCGCCAGCAGCGCGGAGGAGGGACTTTCCGTAAGCTCCTACAATGAGCAGTTCTTC.

This sequence joins TRBV18 and TRBJ2-7; 10 bases fit TRBD2. The V gene end was trimmed by 5 bases and the J gene end by 2 bases; junction bases not matched to a gene: 6. The CDR3 has 15 amino acids. Germline loops: CDR1 KGHSH, CDR2 LQKENI. The CDR3 spells CASSISGLAAYEQYV. In DNA form, the CDR3 reads TGTGCCAGCTCAATCTCAGGACTAGCGGCCTACGAGCAGTACGTC.

The V call is TRBV27, the J call TRBJ2-7; D is unresolved. Germline CDR1 and CDR2: MNHEY and SMNVEV (reference sequence). There are 14 residues in the CDR3. V lost 3 bases and J 2 bases, leaving 11 bases between the germline ends. The CDR3 bases are TGTGCCAGCAGTTTGTCGGACGGTGCCTACGAGCAGTACGTC. It is translated as CASSLSDGAYEQYV.

This chain joins TRBV4-3 and TRBJ1-5; possible D gene TRBD1, 5 bases. Germline lookup yields CDR1 LGHNA and CDR2 YSLEER. CDR3 length equals 15 residues. V lost 0 bases and J 6 bases, leaving 12 bases between the germline ends. CDR3 in amino acids: CASSQETGFGQPQHF. The CDR3, as DNA: TGCGCCAGCAGCCAAGAAACAGGCTTTGGTCAGCCCCAGCATTTT.

The genes are TRBV5-4 and TRBJ1-1, with no clear D. CDR1 and CDR2 (germline): SGHNT, YYREEE (reference sequence). Trimming stripped 1 base from V and 1 base from J, with 8 bases between. CDR3 length: 14 residues. CDR3 region: CASSLLGKNTEAFF. CDR3 DNA: TGTGCCAGCAGCTTGTTGGGCAAGAACACTGAAGCTTTCTTT.

The rearrangement uses TRBV6-1 and TRBJ2-1; TRBD1 matches at 9 bases. The trim removed 5 bases at V and 0 bases at J, leaving 2 bases unmatched. The CDR3 sequence is 15 residues long. CDR1 MNHNS and CDR2 SASEGT come from the germline V gene. The CDR3 protein is CASSTTGGSYNEQFF. CDR3 in DNA: TGTGCCAGCAGTACGACAGGGGGCTCCTACAATGAGCAGTTCTTC.